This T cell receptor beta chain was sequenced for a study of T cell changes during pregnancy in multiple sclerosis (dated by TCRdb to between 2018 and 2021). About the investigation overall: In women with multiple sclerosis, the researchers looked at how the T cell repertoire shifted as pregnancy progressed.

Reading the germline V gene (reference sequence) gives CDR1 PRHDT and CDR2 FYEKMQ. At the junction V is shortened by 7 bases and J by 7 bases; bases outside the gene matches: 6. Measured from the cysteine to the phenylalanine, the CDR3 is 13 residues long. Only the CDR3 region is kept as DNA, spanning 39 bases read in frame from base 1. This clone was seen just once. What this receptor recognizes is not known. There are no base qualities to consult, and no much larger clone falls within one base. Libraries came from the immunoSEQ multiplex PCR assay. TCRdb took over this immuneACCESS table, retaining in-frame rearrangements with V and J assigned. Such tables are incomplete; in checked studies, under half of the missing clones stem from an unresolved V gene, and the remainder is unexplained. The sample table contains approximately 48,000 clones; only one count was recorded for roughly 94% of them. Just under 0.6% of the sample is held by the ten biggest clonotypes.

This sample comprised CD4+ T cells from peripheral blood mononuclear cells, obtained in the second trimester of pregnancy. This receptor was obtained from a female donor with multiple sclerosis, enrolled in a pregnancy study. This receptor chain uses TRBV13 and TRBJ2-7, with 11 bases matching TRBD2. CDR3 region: CASTLAGGGEQYF. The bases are TGTGCCAGCACCCTAGCGGGGGGAGGTGAGCAGTACTTC.